This T cell receptor beta chain is from a study of blood T cell repertoires in COVID-19. Overall study context: COVID-19 samples collected from the United States, Italy and Spain covered acute and convalescent phases. PBMCs, B-cell-depleted T cells, or T cells provided the cDNA or gDNA that made up the material.

This CDR3 spans 15 amino acids. V lost 4 bases to trimming and J lost 2 bases, with 13 bases between them. Germline V lookup: CDR1 SGHTS, CDR2 YDEGEE. Authors' methods: Amplification from reference gene primers served as the basis for estimated nucleated cell counts. TCRdb's table, derived via immunoSEQ multiplex PCR, lists solely in-frame clones and lacks some. That table gives V, J and clone size, and the DNA gave D and trimming. The profile covers roughly 37,000 clones, with around 80% appearing a single time and just under 2% taken by the ten largest. The origin of this receptor is a man in his 60s with active COVID-19. This chain connects TRBV5-8 to TRBJ1-5; D unresolved. The sequencing input was peripheral blood. The CDR3 DNA sequence: TGTGCCAGCAGCCACCGTTCCGGGGGCAATCAGCCCCAGCATTTT. It encodes CASSHRSGGNQPQHF.